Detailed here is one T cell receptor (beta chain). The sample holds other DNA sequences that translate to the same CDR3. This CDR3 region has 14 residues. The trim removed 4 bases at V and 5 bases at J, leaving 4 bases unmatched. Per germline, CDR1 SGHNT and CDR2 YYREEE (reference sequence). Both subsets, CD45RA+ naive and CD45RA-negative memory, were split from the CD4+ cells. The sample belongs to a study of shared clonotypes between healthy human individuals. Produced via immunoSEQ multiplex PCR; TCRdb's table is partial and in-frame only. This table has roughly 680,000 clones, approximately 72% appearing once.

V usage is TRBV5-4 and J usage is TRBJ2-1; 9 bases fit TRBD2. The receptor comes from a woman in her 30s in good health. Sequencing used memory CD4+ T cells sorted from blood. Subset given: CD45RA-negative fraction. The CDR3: CASSPTSGHNEQFF. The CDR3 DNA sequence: TGTGCCAGCAGCCCGACTAGCGGCCACAATGAGCAGTTCTTC.